These 2 T cell receptor beta chains were all obtained from the same sample, sequenced in a study of shared clonotypes between healthy human individuals. Libraries were prepared by immunoSEQ multiplex PCR; TCRdb keeps only in-frame clonotypes and omits some of them. The sample has roughly 1 million clones, about 75% seen once. Sample: memory CD4+ T cells sorted from blood. Subset noted: CD45RA-negative fraction. The receptors stem from a man aged 18 to 29 in good health.

This clone has at least ten counts. The chain joins TRBV10-1 to TRBJ1-2; 7 bases are shared with TRBD1. Trimming took 2 bases from V and 4 from J; bases not matched to a gene: 1. This CDR3 has 13 residues. The V gene's germline CDR1 is WNHNN and CDR2 SYGVQD (reference sequence). For the CDR3, the DNA is TGCGCCAGCAGTGAGGCAGGGGGCTATGGCTACACCTTC. It specifies CASSEAGGYGYTF.

V usage is TRBV5-1 and J usage is TRBJ2-1; D remains unclear. Germline V CDR1 and CDR2: SGHRS, YFSETQ. Trimming cost V 0 bases and J 0 bases, with 10 bases left between them. This CDR3 has 16 residues. CDR3 sequence: CASSLAPLGSYNEQFF. DNA of the CDR3: TGCGCCAGCAGCTTGGCCCCTCTTGGCTCCTACAATGAGCAGTTCTTC. Combining the CDR3 with reference TRBV5-1 and TRBJ2-1 gives the whole variable domain KAGVTQTPRYLIKTRGQQVTLSCSPISGHRSVSWYQQTPGQGLQFLFEYFSETQRNKGNFPGRFSGRQFSNSRSEMNVSTLELGDSALYLCASSLAPLGSYNEQFFGPGTRLTVL.